Included here is one TCR beta chain sequence, with context. As yet, its antigen is unknown. This sample is drawn from a study of CD8+ T cells in alopecia areata. Study information: Treatment of the treated patients consisted of oral tofacitinib, 5 to 10 mg twice daily.

There are 18 residues in the CDR3. Germline loops: CDR1 SEHNR, CDR2 FQNEAQ (reference sequence). V was trimmed by 4 bases and J by 4 bases, leaving 24 bases between them. Study-level results: The study also sequences resident alphabeta T cells of normal skin in scalp samples. In lesional scalp, particularly from alopecia totalis/universalis, clonality was higher than in normal scalp.

TCR sequencing used cDNA made by reverse transcription of extracted RNA. TCRdb's table, derived via immunoSEQ multiplex PCR, lists solely in-frame clones and lacks some. The data hold some 150,000 clones, with roughly four fifths observed a single time. The treatment was: oral pan-JAK inhibitor, 5-10 mg twice daily. Researchers gathered lesional scalp punch biopsies and peripheral blood from patients with alopecia areata. This material consisted of CD8+ T cells sorted from blood, taken at week 4, from a patient treated with tofacitinib. This chain connects TRBV7-9 to TRBJ2-3; D not resolved. The clonotype was recovered from a human donor with alopecia areata. CDR3 loop: CASSSFPAGHVRADTQYF. For the CDR3, the DNA is TGTGCCAGCAGCTCCTTTCCTGCTGGCCACGTTAGGGCAGATACGCAGTATTTT. Drawing the rest from reference TRBV7-9 and TRBJ2-3, the complete variable domain is DTGVSQNPRHKITKRGQNVTFRCDPISEHNRLYWYRQTLGQGPEFLTYFQNEAQLEKSRLLSDRFSAERPKGSFSTLEIQRTEQGDSAMYLCASSSFPAGHVRADTQYFGPGTRLTVL.